This T cell receptor beta chain appears in the sequencing data of a study of response to subunit inactivated influenza vaccine. Germline V gives CDR1 SGHVS, CDR2 FNYEAQ. The CDR3 has 15 amino acids. V lost 2 bases and J lost 1, with 11 bases in between. This clonotype was recorded a few times. From the RT-PCR reads, TCRdb called clonotypes with MiXCR, one entry per CDR3 protein. The sample records some 500,000 distinct CDR3 sequences, about 15% being singletons. Sequences were derived from CD4+ T cells sorted from PBMCs, sampled around 25 months after vaccination. The sequence was obtained from a man aged 45 to 75 who received an inactivated influenza vaccine. The V call is TRBV7-6, the J call TRBJ1-1, with TRBD1 as a possible D gene (6 bases). CDR3 amino acids: CASSLTRQANTEAFF. CDR3 DNA sequence: TGTGCCAGCAGCTTAACAAGACAGGCGAACACTGAAGCTTTCTTT.